A selection of T cell receptor beta chains follows, all from one sample in a study of T cells in Graves' hyperthyroidism and ophthalmopathy. TCRdb independently ran MiXCR on the multiplex PCR reads; one entry per CDR3 protein. The sample has approximately 560,000 distinct CDR3 sequences; about a sixth are singletons. Sequenced: blood. The receptors shown here come from a woman aged 30 to 39 with Graves' hyperthyroidism. Both conserved end residues are part of each CDR3. The D gene is left open where the match is weak. The size field is filled for only some rows; it gives once, few, many or a size class.

cdr3_nt: TGCAGCGCCACAACAGGGGATAGCGAGCAGTACTTC
cdr3_aa: CSATTGDSEQYF
d_call: TRBD1
j_call: TRBJ2-7
v_call: TRBV29-1
clone_size: .

cdr3_nt: TGTGCCAGCAGTTTAGGGGTCCGGGACACGACGCAGTATTTT
cdr3_aa: CASSLGVRDTTQYF
d_call: .
j_call: TRBJ2-3
v_call: TRBV12-3/TRBV12-4
clone_size: .

cdr3_nt: TGTGCCAGCACGAGAATAGCGGGAACCTACGAGCAGTACTTC
cdr3_aa: CASTRIAGTYEQYF
d_call: TRBD2
j_call: TRBJ2-7
v_call: TRBV6-1
clone_size: many

cdr3_nt: TGTGCCACCAGTGAGAACGGCAATAATTCACCCCTCCACTTT
cdr3_aa: CATSENGNNSPLHF
d_call: .
j_call: TRBJ1-6
v_call: TRBV24-1
clone_size: many

cdr3_nt: TGCAGCGTTACTAGCGGGAACGAGCAGTACTTC
cdr3_aa: CSVTSGNEQYF
d_call: TRBD2
j_call: TRBJ2-7
v_call: TRBV29-1
clone_size: many

cdr3_nt: TGTGCCAGCAGCCAAGGGGGGGGGAGAAGATCACCCCTCCACTTT
cdr3_aa: CASSQGGGRRSPLHF
d_call: .
j_call: TRBJ1-6
v_call: TRBV3-1
clone_size: many

cdr3_nt: TGTGCCAGCAGCCCACTAGCGGGAGCTCTAAATGAGCAGTTCTTC
cdr3_aa: CASSPLAGALNEQFF
d_call: TRBD2
j_call: TRBJ2-1
v_call: TRBV6-1
clone_size: .

cdr3_nt: TGTGCCAGCAGTTCTTTAGCGGGCGACTCCTACAATGAGCAGTTCTTC
cdr3_aa: CASSSLAGDSYNEQFF
d_call: TRBD2
j_call: TRBJ2-1
v_call: TRBV12-3/TRBV12-4
clone_size: many

cdr3_nt: TGTGCCAGCAGCTTACGCAATCAGGGAGAAAAACTGTTTTTT
cdr3_aa: CASSLRNQGEKLFF
d_call: .
j_call: TRBJ1-4
v_call: TRBV7-9
clone_size: .

cdr3_nt: TGTGCCAGCAGCTTGATCGCAGCGGGGGCGAACACCGGGGAGCTGTTTTTT
cdr3_aa: CASSLIAAGANTGELFF
d_call: TRBD2
j_call: TRBJ2-2
v_call: TRBV5-5
clone_size: .

cdr3_nt: TGTGCCAGTAGTCAGGGGATTACTAGCACAGATACGCAGTATTTT
cdr3_aa: CASSQGITSTDTQYF
d_call: .
j_call: TRBJ2-3
v_call: TRBV19
clone_size: .

cdr3_nt: TGTGCCAGCAGTGAAGCGACAGGGGGATTTGGCTACACCTTC
cdr3_aa: CASSEATGGFGYTF
d_call: TRBD1
j_call: TRBJ1-2
v_call: TRBV2
clone_size: many

cdr3_nt: TGTGCCAGCACCCCGGGAAACATTCAGTACTTC
cdr3_aa: CASTPGNIQYF
d_call: .
j_call: TRBJ2-4
v_call: TRBV28
clone_size: many

cdr3_nt: TGTGCCATCAGTCGGGACAGCATTGATGGCTACACCTTC
cdr3_aa: CAISRDSIDGYTF
d_call: TRBD1
j_call: TRBJ1-2
v_call: TRBV10-3
clone_size: many

cdr3_nt: TGTGCCAGCAGTTTACGGCTAGCGGGAATGATACCCTACAATGAGCAGTTCTTC
cdr3_aa: CASSLRLAGMIPYNEQFF
d_call: TRBD2
j_call: TRBJ2-1
v_call: TRBV12-3/TRBV12-4
clone_size: many

cdr3_nt: TGTGCCAGCAGCTCCTACACACGGGGGTTTTACAATGAGCAGTTCTTC
cdr3_aa: CASSSYTRGFYNEQFF
d_call: .
j_call: TRBJ2-1
v_call: TRBV7-9
clone_size: many

cdr3_nt: TGCAGTGCCTACGCGGGGACTAGCGACCCCTACGAGCAGTACTTC
cdr3_aa: CSAYAGTSDPYEQYF
d_call: TRBD2
j_call: TRBJ2-7
v_call: TRBV20-1
clone_size: many

cdr3_nt: TGTGCTAGTGGTTTGGGGGCCGGACTAGCGGTTCACAATGAGCAGTTCTTC
cdr3_aa: CASGLGAGLAVHNEQFF
d_call: TRBD2
j_call: TRBJ2-1
v_call: TRBV12-5
clone_size: many

cdr3_nt: TGTGCCAGCAGCGTACGGGACAAAGATACGCAGTATTTT
cdr3_aa: CASSVRDKDTQYF
d_call: .
j_call: TRBJ2-3
v_call: TRBV7-9
clone_size: many

cdr3_nt: TGCGCCAGCAGCTTGAATGCACTAGCGGGAGTTCGGAGAGATACGCAGTATTTT
cdr3_aa: CASSLNALAGVRRDTQYF
d_call: TRBD2
j_call: TRBJ2-3
v_call: TRBV5-1
clone_size: many

cdr3_nt: TGTGCCAGCAGTGAGCTGGACAGATATGGCTACACCTTC
cdr3_aa: CASSELDRYGYTF
d_call: .
j_call: TRBJ1-2
v_call: TRBV2
clone_size: many

cdr3_nt: TGTGCCAGCAGCTCAAGTCCGCAGGGGCTGTGGGGAGGCTACACCTTC
cdr3_aa: CASSSSPQGLWGGYTF
d_call: .
j_call: TRBJ1-2
v_call: TRBV7-9
clone_size: .

cdr3_nt: TGTGCCAGCAGCCAACCCCGGACTAGCGGGGACAATGAGCAGTTCTTC
cdr3_aa: CASSQPRTSGDNEQFF
d_call: TRBD2
j_call: TRBJ2-1
v_call: TRBV3-1
clone_size: many

cdr3_nt: TGTGCCAGCAGTTTAGTCCCACCGAGCCCTGAAGCTTTCTTT
cdr3_aa: CASSLVPPSPEAFF
d_call: .
j_call: TRBJ1-1
v_call: TRBV12-3/TRBV12-4
clone_size: many

cdr3_nt: TGTGCCAGCAGTTCCATTATACCGGGACCGTCCTACAATGAGCAGTTCTTC
cdr3_aa: CASSSIIPGPSYNEQFF
d_call: .
j_call: TRBJ2-1
v_call: TRBV6-2/TRBV6-3
clone_size: many

cdr3_nt: TGTGCCAGCAGCCGCCAAGAGGATCAGCCCCAGCATTTT
cdr3_aa: CASSRQEDQPQHF
d_call: .
j_call: TRBJ1-5
v_call: TRBV7-8
clone_size: many

cdr3_nt: TGTGCCAGCAGCCCTCAGACTAGCGGGGAGCCTTACACCGGGGAGCTGTTTTTT
cdr3_aa: CASSPQTSGEPYTGELFF
d_call: TRBD2
j_call: TRBJ2-2
v_call: TRBV4-2
clone_size: .

cdr3_nt: TGTGCCAGCAGTCTGGAGCGGGACTCAGTTACCACAGATACGCAGTATTTT
cdr3_aa: CASSLERDSVTTDTQYF
d_call: TRBD2
j_call: TRBJ2-3
v_call: TRBV27
clone_size: many

cdr3_nt: TGTGCCAGCGGGCCCGGGACAGGGGTGCGAGAGCAGTACTTC
cdr3_aa: CASGPGTGVREQYF
d_call: TRBD1
j_call: TRBJ2-7
v_call: TRBV6-1
clone_size: few

cdr3_nt: TGTGCCAGCAGGCTAGCGGGGACAGATACGCAGTATTTT
cdr3_aa: CASRLAGTDTQYF
d_call: TRBD2
j_call: TRBJ2-3
v_call: TRBV2
clone_size: many

cdr3_nt: TGTGCCAGCACTAAATCTACAGGGGGCGCGAACTATGGCTACACCTTC
cdr3_aa: CASTKSTGGANYGYTF
d_call: TRBD1
j_call: TRBJ1-2
v_call: TRBV12-3/TRBV12-4
clone_size: .

cdr3_nt: TGTGCCAGCAGTGGGGGGGCGCTTAGGTCGGCTGATACGCAGTATTTT
cdr3_aa: CASSGGALRSADTQYF
d_call: .
j_call: TRBJ2-3
v_call: TRBV19
clone_size: .

cdr3_nt: TGTGCCAGCAGCTTATCAGGGGTGAGCACAGATACGCAGTATTTT
cdr3_aa: CASSLSGVSTDTQYF
d_call: .
j_call: TRBJ2-3
v_call: TRBV7-2
clone_size: many

cdr3_nt: TGTGCCAGCAGCTTGTCGGGGACGGCGAACACTGAAGCTTTCTTT
cdr3_aa: CASSLSGTANTEAFF
d_call: .
j_call: TRBJ1-1
v_call: TRBV5-5
clone_size: many

cdr3_nt: TGTGCCAGCAGGGATTTGGAGGGGGCGAACACTGAAGCTTTCTTT
cdr3_aa: CASRDLEGANTEAFF
d_call: TRBD1
j_call: TRBJ1-1
v_call: TRBV2
clone_size: few

cdr3_nt: TGTGCCAGCAGCTTCACTAGAGGCCCCGGGGAGCTGTTTTTT
cdr3_aa: CASSFTRGPGELFF
d_call: .
j_call: TRBJ2-2
v_call: TRBV7-3
clone_size: few

cdr3_nt: TGTGCCAGCAGTTTTCTTGGAGATTTTACCGGGGAGCTGTTTTTT
cdr3_aa: CASSFLGDFTGELFF
d_call: .
j_call: TRBJ2-2
v_call: TRBV27
clone_size: .

cdr3_nt: TGTGCCAGCAGCCAAGTGGGGGGTATCCAAGAGACCCAGTACTTC
cdr3_aa: CASSQVGGIQETQYF
d_call: .
j_call: TRBJ2-5
v_call: TRBV3-1
clone_size: .

cdr3_nt: TGTGCCAGCAGCCGCTCCGGGACTAGCGGGAGGGCGTCCTACAATGAGCAGTTCTTC
cdr3_aa: CASSRSGTSGRASYNEQFF
d_call: TRBD2
j_call: TRBJ2-1
v_call: TRBV7-6
clone_size: once

cdr3_nt: TGCGCCAGCAGCTCCCTGGGAGGAGGGTCGGATGAAAAACTGTTTTTT
cdr3_aa: CASSSLGGGSDEKLFF
d_call: .
j_call: TRBJ1-4
v_call: TRBV5-1
clone_size: .

cdr3_nt: TGTGCCAGCAGTTTATTAAACAGGGGGAATTTTCAGCCCCAGCATTTT
cdr3_aa: CASSLLNRGNFQPQHF
d_call: TRBD1
j_call: TRBJ1-5
v_call: TRBV28
clone_size: many

cdr3_nt: TGTGCCACCAGCCCGGGACAGTATAATTCACCCCTCCACTTT
cdr3_aa: CATSPGQYNSPLHF
d_call: TRBD1
j_call: TRBJ1-6
v_call: TRBV24-1
clone_size: .

cdr3_nt: TGTGCCAGTAATACCGGGACAGGGGGCCGGGATCAGCCCCAGCATTTT
cdr3_aa: CASNTGTGGRDQPQHF
d_call: TRBD1
j_call: TRBJ1-5
v_call: TRBV19
clone_size: few

cdr3_nt: TGTGCCAGCAGTTACCCTCTTTACAGGGGAAAGAACACTGAAGCTTTCTTT
cdr3_aa: CASSYPLYRGKNTEAFF
d_call: TRBD1
j_call: TRBJ1-1
v_call: TRBV6-5
clone_size: .

cdr3_nt: TGCAGTGCTAGAGATCGTGGGAAGTCCTACTCCGAGCAGTACTTC
cdr3_aa: CSARDRGKSYSEQYF
d_call: .
j_call: TRBJ2-7
v_call: TRBV20-1
clone_size: many

cdr3_nt: TGTGCCAGCAGTTACTTTATAGGGAGCATGAACACTGAAGCTTTCTTT
cdr3_aa: CASSYFIGSMNTEAFF
d_call: .
j_call: TRBJ1-1
v_call: TRBV6-2/TRBV6-3
clone_size: once

cdr3_nt: TGTGCCATCAGCAGGGACCGGCGGGGTAACTACGAGCAGTACTTC
cdr3_aa: CAISRDRRGNYEQYF
d_call: .
j_call: TRBJ2-7
v_call: TRBV10-3
clone_size: many

cdr3_nt: TGTGCCAGCAGAGGGACTAGCGGCTACGAGCAGTACTTC
cdr3_aa: CASRGTSGYEQYF
d_call: TRBD2
j_call: TRBJ2-7
v_call: TRBV11-2
clone_size: many